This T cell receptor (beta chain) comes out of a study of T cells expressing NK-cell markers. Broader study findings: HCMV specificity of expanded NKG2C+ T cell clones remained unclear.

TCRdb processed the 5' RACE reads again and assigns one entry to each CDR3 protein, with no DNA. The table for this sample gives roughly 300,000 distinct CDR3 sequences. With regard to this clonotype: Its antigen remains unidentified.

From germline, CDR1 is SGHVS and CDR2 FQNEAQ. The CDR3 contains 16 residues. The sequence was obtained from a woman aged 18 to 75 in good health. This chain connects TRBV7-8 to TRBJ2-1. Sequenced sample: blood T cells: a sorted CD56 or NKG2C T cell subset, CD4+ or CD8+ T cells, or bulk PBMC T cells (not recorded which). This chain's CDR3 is CASSPRVVSSYNEQFF.